The following is a TCR beta chain sequence with its context. The antigen is unknown. Attached unique molecular identifiers marked individual cDNA molecules. From the 5' RACE reads, TCRdb called clonotypes with MiXCR, one entry per CDR3 protein. The sample yields some 57,000 distinct CDR3 sequences, 5.6% seen once. The germline V gene has CDR1 SGHVS and CDR2 FNYEAQ. The CDR3 consists of 15 residues. V was trimmed by 3 bases and J by 1 base, leaving 12 bases between them. This sample is part of a study of early T cells in non-severe SARS-CoV-2 infection. Study-wide results and limits: VDJdb matching skewed toward anti-spike CD8 responses, missing private and CD4 specificities.

The V call is TRBV7-6, the J call TRBJ2-5; D remains ambiguous. The clonotype originates from an adult who was a healthcare worker with PCR-confirmed SARS-CoV-2 infection or an uninfected control (not recorded which). The sequenced sample consisted of whole blood. The CDR3 sequence: CASSLVYSPQETQYF. The CDR3 DNA is TGTGCCAGCAGCTTGGTTTACTCCCCCCAAGAGACCCAGTACTTC.